This is a list of T cell receptor beta chains from one sample in a study of cytomegalovirus exposure and HLA in healthy donors. Clones were read by immunoSEQ multiplex PCR, and TCRdb kept only the in-frame ones, dropping some. The sample holds approximately 150,000 clones, more than 75% seen once. The sequencing sample was made of PBMCs. The receptor set was obtained from a man between 25 and 39 years old in good health and CMV-seropositive. Both conserved end residues are part of each CDR3.

V gene	CDR3 length	J gene	CDR3 protein
TRBV19	13	TRBJ2-2	CASSINPAGELFF
TRBV18	16	TRBJ2-2	CASSPPRGGNTGELFF
TRBV7-3	14	TRBJ2-7	CASSLLGGAYEQYF
TRBV7-2	15	TRBJ2-1	CASRQDYPSYNEQFF
TRBV18	13	TRBJ2-7	CASSPRAAYEQYF
TRBV19	14	TRBJ1-4	CASTPQGANEKLFF
TRBV6-5	13	TRBJ2-7	CAPKGGTGFEQYF
TRBV7-9	13	TRBJ2-1	CASSFTSPDEQFF
TRBV9	17	TRBJ2-1	CASSVAVPGRWGDEQFF
TRBV27	15	TRBJ2-1	CASSLVGSSYNEQFF
TRBV19	14	TRBJ1-1	CASSIGGGGPEAFF
TRBV4-1	20	TRBJ1-6	CASSRDGGLAGWGNNSPLHF
TRBV7-2	14	TRBJ2-5	CASSLKGRQETQYF
TRBV7-3	14	TRBJ1-1	CASSQDRRNTEAFF
TRBV5-1	15	TRBJ1-2	CASSWGDRDILGYTF
TRBV7-3	17	TRBJ2-1	CASSSRGSGGSYNEQFF
TRBV29-1	12	TRBJ2-5	CSARLGGETQYF
TRBV25-1	14	TRBJ2-3	CASASGLHTDTQYF
TRBV7-6	17	TRBJ2-3	CASSLTLAGEVGDTQYF
TRBV18	14	TRBJ2-5	CASSPGQNQETQYF
TRBV11-2	12	TRBJ1-2	CASSSPTGEHTF
TRBV13	15	TRBJ2-3	CASSHDRSTKGTQYF
TRBV5-6	16	TRBJ2-1	CASSSPTGVGYNEQFF
TRBV15	13	TRBJ2-7	CATSDRVSYEQYF
TRBV19	15	TRBJ1-1	CASSIFDRMNTEAFF
TRBV6-5	13	TRBJ2-7	CASSYREAQEQYF
TRBV6-6	13	TRBJ2-3	CASRRTSTDTQYF
TRBV27	16	TRBJ2-2	CASREETSGTLGELFF
TRBV19	15	TRBJ2-1	CASSISAGVMNEQFF
TRBV2	16	TRBJ2-6	CASRRDRGPGANVLTF
TRBV7-9	11	TRBJ2-1	CASSPYNEQFF
TRBV6-5	14	TRBJ2-3	CASSYRQATDTQYF
TRBV6-6	12	TRBJ2-3	CASSYGRDTQYF
TRBV5-1	14	TRBJ2-1	CASSRDSAYNEQFF
TRBV4-3	17	TRBJ2-1	CASSQDKGTGGYNEQFF
TRBV4-2	14	TRBJ2-7	CASSKGTSDYEQYF
TRBV2	14	TRBJ2-5	CASSGTSGQETQYF
TRBV6-6	11	TRBJ2-4	CASSVGNIQYF
TRBV7-2	15	TRBJ1-6	CASSQARQYNSPLHF
TRBV10-3	13	TRBJ1-1	CAIKGQVNTEAFF
TRBV9	15	TRBJ2-1	CASSVDRGTYNEQFF
TRBV2	15	TRBJ2-2	CASRRSGVSTGELFF
TRBV13	15	TRBJ2-1	CASSPGPSGFNEQFF
TRBV7-9	17	TRBJ2-1	CASSSTPGTGLYNEQFF
TRBV7-9	15	TRBJ2-5	CASSLGIGNVETQYF
TRBV11-2	16	TRBJ1-1	CASSFMGQGANTEAFF
TRBV10-3	15	TRBJ1-1	CAISESADLNTEAFF
TRBV19	13	TRBJ1-5	CASSRDTNQPQHF
TRBV25-1	13	TRBJ1-4	CASSGQTNEKLFF
TRBV18	13	TRBJ1-2	CASSVSPQGDYTF
TRBV4-1	17	TRBJ2-7	CASSQDSRTRVTYEQYF
TRBV7-8	16	TRBJ2-2	CASSPIRLAGARELFF